A single sample gave rise to the 5 T cell receptor beta chains below, sequenced in a study of cytomegalovirus exposure and HLA in healthy donors. 13 Jbeta primers and 60 Vbeta primers were used for the PCR. The method was immunoSEQ multiplex PCR; TCRdb's version includes in-frame clones alone and lacks a portion of them. This table has about 90,000 clones, just over 75% appearing once. The sample consisted of PBMCs. The receptors stem from a man aged 25-45 years in good health and CMV-seronegative.

The chain is built from TRBV5-4 and TRBJ1-2, with TRBD1 matching 10 bases. After removal of 1 base from V and 7 bases from J, the junction contained 13 bases not matched to a gene. Germline V gene sequence: CDR1 SGHNT, CDR2 YYREEE (reference sequence). CDR3 length: 17 residues. The CDR3 DNA reads as TGTGCCAGCAGCTTGCCGGCCGGGGGACAGGGGAGTTCTGGCTACACCTTC. Amino acid sequence: CASSLPAGGQGSSGYTF.

V and J are TRBV15 and TRBJ2-4, with 8 bases that match TRBD1. Germline V gives CDR1 LNHNV, CDR2 YYDKDF (reference sequence). The CDR3 loop spans 15 amino acids. J lost 3 bases, V lost 1 base, and 2 bases had no gene match. The CDR3 loop is CATSRGGQVKNIQYF. For the CDR3, the DNA is TGTGCCACCAGCAGAGGGGGACAGGTCAAAAACATTCAGTACTTC.

The chain joins TRBV7-3 to TRBJ2-3, with 12 bases aligning to TRBD2. The CDR3 is made up of 16 amino acids. The V gene's germline CDR1 is SGHTA and CDR2 FQGTGA. Losses at the gene ends were 4 bases for V and 4 bases for J; bases not matched to a gene: 6. DNA for the CDR3: TGTGCCAGCAGCTACGGGACTAGCGGGTGGGCAGATACGCAGTATTTT. Its translation is CASSYGTSGWADTQYF.

The rearrangement links TRBV6-1 to TRBJ1-4; D not certain. CDR3 length: 14 residues. Per the germline V gene, CDR1 is MNHNS and CDR2 is SASEGT. The germline V and J ends were trimmed by 3 bases and 8 bases, with 13 bases remaining between them. As DNA, the CDR3 is TGTGCCAGCAGTGAGGACTATCGAGGGGAAAAACTGTTTTTT. Translation: CASSEDYRGEKLFF.

The chain links TRBV9 to TRBJ1-6, with D hard to call. This CDR3 has 13 amino acids. Germline V lookup: CDR1 SGDLS, CDR2 YYNGEE. The V and J ends lost 0 bases and 8 bases respectively, with 6 bases between them. The CDR3 sequence: CASSVGADSPLHF. The CDR3 region has the DNA TGTGCCAGCAGCGTAGGAGCGGATTCACCCCTCCACTTT.